This T cell receptor beta chain was identified in a study of low-dose radiotherapy and immunotherapy resistance in tumors. TRAV- and TRBV-specific primers were used for first-strand cDNA, which covered alpha and beta chains. With a constant-region primer and a V-primer adapter, TCRs were subjected to approximately 21 PCR cycles of amplification. In vitro transcription amplified the mRNA that had been isolated. TCRdb analysed the reads with MiXCR anew, one entry per CDR3 protein. The sample yields roughly 54,000 distinct CDR3 sequences, 25% seen once. Time point denoted: before trial treatment. The germline V gene has CDR1 MGHRA and CDR2 YSYEKL. The CDR3 covers 15 residues. The V end lost 0 bases, the J end lost 7 bases, and 13 bases lay between the germline ends. The table lists this clonotype with many counts.

This specimen was PBMCs, taken before treatment. The chain carries TRBV4-1 and TRBJ2-4; D remains unclear. The TCR comes from a male donor with prostate cancer. The CDR3 DNA reads as TGCGCCAGCAGCCAAGATGGCCAGTCTAGGAACATTCAGTACTTC. Its protein is CASSQDGQSRNIQYF.